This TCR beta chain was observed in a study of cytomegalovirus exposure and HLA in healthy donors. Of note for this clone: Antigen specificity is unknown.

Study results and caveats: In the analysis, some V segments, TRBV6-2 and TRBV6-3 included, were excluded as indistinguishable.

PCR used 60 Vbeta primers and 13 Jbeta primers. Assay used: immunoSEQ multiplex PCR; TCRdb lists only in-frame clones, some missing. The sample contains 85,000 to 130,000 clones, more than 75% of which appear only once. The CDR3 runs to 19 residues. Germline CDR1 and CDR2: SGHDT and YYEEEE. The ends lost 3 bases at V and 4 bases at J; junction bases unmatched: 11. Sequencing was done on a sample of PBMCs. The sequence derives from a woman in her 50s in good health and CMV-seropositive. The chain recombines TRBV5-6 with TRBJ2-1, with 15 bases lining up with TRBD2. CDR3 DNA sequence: TGTGCCAGCAGCTATAGGACTAGCGGGGGGGCCGCGGGATACAATGAGCAGTTCTTC. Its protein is CASSYRTSGGAAGYNEQFF.